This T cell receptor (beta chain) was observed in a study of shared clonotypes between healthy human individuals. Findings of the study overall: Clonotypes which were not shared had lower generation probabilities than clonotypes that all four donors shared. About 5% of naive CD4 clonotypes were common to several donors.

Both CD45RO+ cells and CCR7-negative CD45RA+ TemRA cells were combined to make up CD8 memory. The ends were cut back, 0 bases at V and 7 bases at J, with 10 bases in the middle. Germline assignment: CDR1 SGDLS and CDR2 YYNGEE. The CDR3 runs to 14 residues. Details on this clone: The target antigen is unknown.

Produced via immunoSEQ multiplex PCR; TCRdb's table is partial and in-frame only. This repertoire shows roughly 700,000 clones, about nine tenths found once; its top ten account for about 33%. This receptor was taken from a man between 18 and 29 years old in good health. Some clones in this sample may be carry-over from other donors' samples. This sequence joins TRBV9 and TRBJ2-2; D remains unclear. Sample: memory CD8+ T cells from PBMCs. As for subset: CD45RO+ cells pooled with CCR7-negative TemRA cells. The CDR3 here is CASSVDNRVGELFF. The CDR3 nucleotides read TGTGCCAGCAGCGTAGATAATCGCGTCGGGGAGCTGTTTTTT.